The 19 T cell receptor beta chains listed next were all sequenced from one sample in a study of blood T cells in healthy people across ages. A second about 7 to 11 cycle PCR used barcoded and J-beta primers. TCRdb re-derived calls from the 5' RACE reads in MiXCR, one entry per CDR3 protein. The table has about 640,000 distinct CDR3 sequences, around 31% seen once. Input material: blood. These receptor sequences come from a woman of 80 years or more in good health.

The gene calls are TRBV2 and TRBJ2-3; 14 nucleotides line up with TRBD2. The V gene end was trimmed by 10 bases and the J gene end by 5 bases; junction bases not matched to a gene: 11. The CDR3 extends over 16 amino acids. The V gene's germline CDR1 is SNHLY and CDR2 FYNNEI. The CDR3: CATPGLAGAIGDTQYF. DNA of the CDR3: TGTGCCACGCCGGGACTAGCGGGGGCCATAGGAGATACGCAGTATTTT.

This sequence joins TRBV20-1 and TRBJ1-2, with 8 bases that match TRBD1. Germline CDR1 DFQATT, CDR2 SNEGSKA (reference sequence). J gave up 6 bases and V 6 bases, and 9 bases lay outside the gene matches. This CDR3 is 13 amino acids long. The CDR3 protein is CSARTGPRDGYTF. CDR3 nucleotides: TGCAGTGCGAGGACAGGGCCAAGGGATGGCTACACCTTC.

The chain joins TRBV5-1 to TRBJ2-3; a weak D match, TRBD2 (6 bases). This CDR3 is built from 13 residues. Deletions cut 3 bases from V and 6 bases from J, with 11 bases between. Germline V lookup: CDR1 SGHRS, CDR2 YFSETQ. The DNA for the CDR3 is TGCGCCAGCAGCTCTAGCGTCACCGATACGCAGTATTTT. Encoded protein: CASSSSVTDTQYF.

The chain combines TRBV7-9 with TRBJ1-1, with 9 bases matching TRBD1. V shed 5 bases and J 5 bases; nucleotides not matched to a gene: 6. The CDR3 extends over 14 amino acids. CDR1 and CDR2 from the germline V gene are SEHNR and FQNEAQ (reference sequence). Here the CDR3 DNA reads TGTGCCAGCAGCGTAGGACAGGGGTTGACTGAAGCTTTCTTT. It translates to CASSVGQGLTEAFF.

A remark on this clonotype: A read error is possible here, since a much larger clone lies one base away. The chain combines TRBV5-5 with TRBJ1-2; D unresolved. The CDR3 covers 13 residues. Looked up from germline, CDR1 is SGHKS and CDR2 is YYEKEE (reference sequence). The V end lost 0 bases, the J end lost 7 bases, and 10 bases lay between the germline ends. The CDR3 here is CASSLELRAGYTF. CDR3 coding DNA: TGTGCCAGCAGCTTGGAGCTGAGGGCTGGCTACACCTTC.

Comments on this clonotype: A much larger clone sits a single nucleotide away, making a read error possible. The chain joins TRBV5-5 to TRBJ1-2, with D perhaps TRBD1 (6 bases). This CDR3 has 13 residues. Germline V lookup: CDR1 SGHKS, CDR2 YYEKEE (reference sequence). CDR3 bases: TGTGCCGGCAGCCGGACAGCTTTTTATGGCTACACCTTC. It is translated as CAGSRTAFYGYTF. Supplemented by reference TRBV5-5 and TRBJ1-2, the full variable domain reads DAGVTQSPTHLIKTRGQQVTLRCSPISGHKSVSWYQQVLGQGPQFIFQYYEKEERGRGNFPDRFSARQFPNYSSELNVNALLLGDSALYLCAGSRTAFYGYTFGSGTRLTVV.

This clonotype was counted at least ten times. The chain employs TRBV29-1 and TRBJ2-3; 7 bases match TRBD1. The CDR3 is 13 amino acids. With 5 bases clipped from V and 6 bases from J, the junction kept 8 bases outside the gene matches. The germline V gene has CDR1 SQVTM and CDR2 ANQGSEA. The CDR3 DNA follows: TGCAGCGTTTCAGGGGGATCAGGGGATACGCAGTATTTT. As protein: CSVSGGSGDTQYF.

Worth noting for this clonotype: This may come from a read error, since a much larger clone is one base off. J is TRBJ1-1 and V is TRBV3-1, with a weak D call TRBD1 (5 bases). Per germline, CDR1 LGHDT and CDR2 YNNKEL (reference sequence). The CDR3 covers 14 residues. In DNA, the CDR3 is TGTGCCCGCAGACTAACCGACAGGAACACTGAAGCTTTCTTT. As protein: CARRLTDRNTEAFF.

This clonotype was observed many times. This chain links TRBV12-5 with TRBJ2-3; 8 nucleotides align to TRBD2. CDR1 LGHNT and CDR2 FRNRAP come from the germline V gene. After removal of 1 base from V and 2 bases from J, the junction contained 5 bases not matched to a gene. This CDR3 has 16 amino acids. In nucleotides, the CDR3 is TGTGCTAGTGGTTTGGCCGGGGGGGGAGACACAGATACGCAGTATTTT. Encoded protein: CASGLAGGGDTDTQYF.

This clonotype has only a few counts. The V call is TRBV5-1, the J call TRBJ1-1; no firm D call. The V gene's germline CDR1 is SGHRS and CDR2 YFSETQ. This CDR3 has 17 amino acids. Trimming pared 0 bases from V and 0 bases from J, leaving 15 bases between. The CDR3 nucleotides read TGCGCCAGCAGCTTGGGTTCGGTCGGGGTCATGAACACTGAAGCTTTCTTT. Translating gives CASSLGSVGVMNTEAFF.

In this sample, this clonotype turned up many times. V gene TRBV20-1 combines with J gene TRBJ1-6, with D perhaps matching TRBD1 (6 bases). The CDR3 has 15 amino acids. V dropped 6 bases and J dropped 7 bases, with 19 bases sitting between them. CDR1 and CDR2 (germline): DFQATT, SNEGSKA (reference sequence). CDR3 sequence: CSAEPRQGSNSPLHF. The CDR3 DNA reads TGCAGTGCAGAGCCGCGCCAGGGGAGCAATTCACCCCTCCACTTT.

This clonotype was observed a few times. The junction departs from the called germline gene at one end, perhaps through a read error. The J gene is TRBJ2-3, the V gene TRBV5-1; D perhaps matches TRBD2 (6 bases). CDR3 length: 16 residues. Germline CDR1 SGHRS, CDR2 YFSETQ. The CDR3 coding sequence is TGCGCCAGTAGCTTGCGGGAAGGGTTGAACACAGATACGCAGTATTTT. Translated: CASSLREGLNTDTQYF. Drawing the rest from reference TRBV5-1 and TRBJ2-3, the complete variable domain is KAGVTQTPRYLIKTRGQQVTLSCSPISGHRSVSWYQQTPGQGLQFLFEYFSETQRNKGNFPGRFSGRQFSNSRSEMNVSTLELGDSALYLCASSLREGLNTDTQYFGPGTRLTVL.

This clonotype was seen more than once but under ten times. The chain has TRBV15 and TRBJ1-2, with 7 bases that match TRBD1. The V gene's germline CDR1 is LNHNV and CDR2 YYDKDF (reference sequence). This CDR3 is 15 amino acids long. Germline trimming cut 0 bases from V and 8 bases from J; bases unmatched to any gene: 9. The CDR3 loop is CATSRDAGQAGGYTF. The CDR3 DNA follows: TGTGCCACCAGCAGAGATGCCGGACAGGCGGGCGGCTACACCTTC.

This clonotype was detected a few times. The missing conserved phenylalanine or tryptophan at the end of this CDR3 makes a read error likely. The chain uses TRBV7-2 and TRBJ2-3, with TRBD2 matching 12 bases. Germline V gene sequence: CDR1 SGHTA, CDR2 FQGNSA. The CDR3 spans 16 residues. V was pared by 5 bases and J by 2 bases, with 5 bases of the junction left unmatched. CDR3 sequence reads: CASSRTSGGHTDTQYV. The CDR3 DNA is TGTGCCAGCAGCCGTACTAGCGGGGGGCACACAGATACGCAGTATGTT.

The CDR3 sequence is CATKDQLSGQGLTDTQYF. The DNA for the CDR3 is TGTGCCACCAAGGACCAATTATCGGGACAGGGTCTCACAGATACGCAGTATTTT. V is TRBV5-6 and J is TRBJ2-3; 9 nucleotides agree with TRBD1. The CDR3 covers 18 residues. CDR1 is SGHDT and CDR2 is YYEEEE in the germline V gene. V shed 9 bases and J 2 bases; nucleotides not matched to a gene: 19.

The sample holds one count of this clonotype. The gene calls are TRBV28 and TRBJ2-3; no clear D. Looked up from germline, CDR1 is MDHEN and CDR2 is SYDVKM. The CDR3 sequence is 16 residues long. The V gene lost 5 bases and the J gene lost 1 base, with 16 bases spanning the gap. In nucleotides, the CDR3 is TGTGCCAGCAGTGGCCGGACCGGGTCCCGCACAGATACGCAGTATTTT. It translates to CASSGRTGSRTDTQYF.

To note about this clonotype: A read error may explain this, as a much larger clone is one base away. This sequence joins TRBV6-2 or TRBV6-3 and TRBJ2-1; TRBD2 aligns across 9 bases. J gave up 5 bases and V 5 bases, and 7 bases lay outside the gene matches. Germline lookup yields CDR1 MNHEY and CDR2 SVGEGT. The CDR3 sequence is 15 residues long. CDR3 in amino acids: CASSPSGATHNEQFF. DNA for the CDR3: TGTGCCAGCAGTCCTAGCGGGGCAACCCACAATGAGCAGTTCTTC.

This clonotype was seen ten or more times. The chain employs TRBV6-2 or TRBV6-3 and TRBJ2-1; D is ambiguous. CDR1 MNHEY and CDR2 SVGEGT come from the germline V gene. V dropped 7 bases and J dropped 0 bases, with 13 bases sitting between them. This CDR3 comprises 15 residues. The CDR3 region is CASTPLYGSYNEQFF. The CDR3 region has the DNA TGTGCCAGCACCCCTCTTTACGGCTCCTACAATGAGCAGTTCTTC.

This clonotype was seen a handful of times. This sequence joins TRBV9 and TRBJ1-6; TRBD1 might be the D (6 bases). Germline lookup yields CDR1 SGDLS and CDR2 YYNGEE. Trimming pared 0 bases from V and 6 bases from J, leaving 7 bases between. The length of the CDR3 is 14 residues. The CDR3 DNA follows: TGTGCCAGCAGCGTAGGGACAGCTAATTCACCCCTCCACTTT. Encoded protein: CASSVGTANSPLHF.